This T cell receptor beta chain was identified in a study of OX40 agonist ivuxolimab in advanced cancers. The V end was cut by 4 bases, the J end by 0 bases, with 15 bases between. The CDR3 is 17 residues long. Germline V gene data show CDR1 as MGHRA and CDR2 as YSYEKL. Assay used: immunoSEQ multiplex PCR; TCRdb lists only in-frame clones, some missing. The data show around 67,000 clones, 84% seen once. The receptor's source is an adult with an advanced solid tumor such as melanoma, head and neck, liver or kidney cancer. The gene calls are TRBV4-1 and TRBJ1-4; the D is unclear. The material was CD4+ or CD8+ T cells sorted from blood, obtained in a trial of the OX40 agonist ivuxolimab. CDR3 nucleotides: TGCGCCAGCAGCCTACGACTGATGTCTGCAACTAATGAAAAACTGTTTTTT. Translation: CASSLRLMSATNEKLFF.